The clone carrying this T cell receptor beta chain was detected a few times. Its antigen is currently unknown. The data are from a study of CD8 T cells in ankylosing spondylitis. V trimming: 1 base; J trimming: 6 bases; junction bases outside the gene matches: 4. The CDR3 runs 15 residues. The V gene's germline CDR1 is SGHVS and CDR2 FNYEAQ. Broader study findings: Several highly homologous variants formed a TCR beta motif that appeared characteristic of ankylosing spondylitis blood.

Quantitative 5'-RACE with molecular barcodes produced the TCR beta libraries. MiXCR, applied by TCRdb to the 5' RACE reads, yields one record per CDR3 protein. The sample includes approximately 400,000 distinct CDR3 sequences, roughly 26% of them seen just once. Sequenced: blood, either unsorted or a sorted T cell fraction (not recorded which). The TCR was taken from a male donor with ankylosing spondylitis. The V gene is TRBV7-6, the J gene TRBJ2-1; 9 positions match TRBD2. The DNA for the CDR3 is TGTGCCAGCAGCTTAGACCTAGCGGGAATCAATGAGCAGTTCTTC. As protein: CASSLDLAGINEQFF.